This T cell receptor (beta chain) was captured in a study of type 1 and type 2 diabetes patients. Turning to the study itself: Across the study, about 19,000,000 paired-end reads were produced.

Anyone with other autoimmune disease or infection in the prior four weeks was excluded. The PCR template was genomic DNA. The TCR beta CDR3 region was amplified using 30 forward and 13 reverse primers. TCRdb re-derived calls from the multiplex PCR reads in MiXCR, one entry per CDR3 protein. The sample includes around 300,000 distinct CDR3 sequences, more than 45% of them seen just once. This CDR3 spans 14 amino acids. Looked up from germline, CDR1 is DFQATT and CDR2 is SNEGSKA (reference sequence). V gave up 0 bases and J gave up 7 bases, with 15 bases separating them. The chain employs TRBV20-1 and TRBJ1-2; D perhaps matches TRBD1 (5 bases). What was sequenced was peripheral blood mononuclear cells (PBMCs). This clonotype was sampled from a young man with type 2 diabetes. CDR3 DNA: TGCAGTGCTAGAGAGGGGGGGTCATTAGGTGGCTACACCTTC. Its protein product is CSAREGGSLGGYTF.